What follows are 10 T cell receptor beta chains derived from one specimen sequenced in a study of beta chain features in type 1 diabetes. The entirety of the isolated RNA underwent reverse transcription, so expressed TCRB transcripts were sequenced. Data came from immunoSEQ multiplex PCR; TCRdb stores just in-frame clones and leaves some out. Altogether hundreds of thousands of clones are present, about 14% being singletons, with the ten largest covering about 0.097%. The sample was naive CD4+ T cells from blood. The origin of the receptors is a man aged 18 to 35 in good health.

The rearrangement joins TRBV6-4 to TRBJ1-4, with 9 positions matching TRBD1. V shed 7 bases, J shed 7 bases, and the junction held 7 bases outside the gene matches. The CDR3 totals 14 residues. Per germline, CDR1 MRHNA and CDR2 SNTAGT. CDR3 region: CASKIDRGSEKLFF. Here the CDR3 DNA reads TGTGCCAGCAAGATAGACAGGGGGAGTGAAAAACTGTTTTTT.

This chain links TRBV10-3 with TRBJ2-7; D remains unclear. The germline V and J ends were trimmed by 0 bases and 0 bases, with 6 bases remaining between them. The CDR3 has 14 residues. Germline CDR1 and CDR2: ENHRY and SYGVKD. For the CDR3, the DNA is TGTGCCATCAGTGAGTCGAAGGGCTCCTACGAGCAGTACTTC. This translates into CAISESKGSYEQYF.

This clone was detected only a few times. This sample includes further DNA sequences coding for the same CDR3. The J gene is TRBJ2-1, the V gene TRBV20-1; tentative D call: TRBD1 (5 bases). The CDR3 sequence is 11 residues long. V was trimmed by 4 bases and J by 10 bases, leaving 11 bases between them. Germline V gene data show CDR1 as DFQATT and CDR2 as SNEGSKA (reference sequence). CDR3 residues: CSATQGYEQFF. The CDR3 nucleotides are TGCAGTGCTACCCAGGGCTACGAGCAGTTCTTC.

This clone has a count of ten or more. V and J are TRBV10-3 and TRBJ2-7; D might be TRBD1 (5 bases). This CDR3 comprises 15 residues. CDR1 ENHRY and CDR2 SYGVKD come from the germline V gene. V lost 0 bases and J lost 0, with 9 bases in between. CDR3 loop: CAISESRTTSYEQYF. The CDR3 DNA reads as TGTGCCATCAGTGAGTCACGGACAACCTCCTACGAGCAGTACTTC.

This clone was seen only a few times. The V call is TRBV5-4, the J call TRBJ2-1, with 7 bases that match TRBD2. Germline lookup yields CDR1 SGHNT and CDR2 YYREEE (reference sequence). V shed 0 bases, J shed 0 bases, and the junction held 6 bases outside the gene matches. This CDR3 has 17 residues. The DNA of the CDR3 is TGTGCCAGCAGCTTGGGACTAGCTCCGAGCTCCTACAATGAGCAGTTCTTC. It translates to CASSLGLAPSSYNEQFF. The variable domain in full, with the rest retrieved from reference TRBV5-4 and TRBJ2-1, is ETGVTQSPTHLIKTRGQQVTLRCSSQSGHNTVSWYQQALGQGPQFIFQYYREEENGRGNFPPRFSGLQFPNYSSELNVNALELDDSALYLCASSLGLAPSSYNEQFFGPGTRLTVL.

This chain connects TRBV5-4 to TRBJ1-1; D is possibly TRBD1 (5 bases). The CDR3 has 13 residues. Per germline, CDR1 SGHNT and CDR2 YYREEE (reference sequence). Between the trimmed V and J ends, which lost 2 bases and 12 bases, there was a span of 17 bases. The CDR3, as DNA: TGTGCCAGCAGCTTTGACCTGGTCGGGGCAACTTTCTTT. Amino acids: CASSFDLVGATFF.

The sample holds a few counts of this clone. The chain links TRBV25-1 to TRBJ1-4; D ambiguous. The CDR3 length is 15 residues. Germline V lookup: CDR1 MGHDK, CDR2 SYGVNS. V lost 8 bases, J lost 6 bases, and 19 bases lay in between. CDR3 nucleotides: TGTGCCAGCCTTGCTACGGGATTAGTTGATGAAAAACTGTTTTTT. It codes for CASLATGLVDEKLFF.

J is TRBJ2-5 and V is TRBV7-2; D ambiguous. Germline V gene lookup returns CDR1 SGHTA and CDR2 FQGNSA. The V gene lost 5 bases and the J gene lost 2 bases, with 12 bases spanning the gap. The CDR3 contains 14 residues. CDR3 DNA: TGTGCCAGCAGCGCAGCCCCACAGCAAGAGACCCAGTACTTC. It codes for CASSAAPQQETQYF.

This chain uses TRBV19 with TRBJ2-2; 8 nucleotides line up with TRBD1. Trimming at V came to 10 bases and at J to 4 bases, leaving 11 bases not matched to a gene. The CDR3 is made up of 15 amino acids. The germline gives CDR1 LNHDA, CDR2 SQIVND (reference sequence). In DNA, the CDR3 is TGTGCCACCAAGGACAGGGTGGGCGGCACCGGGGAGCTGTTTTTT. It yields the protein CATKDRVGGTGELFF.

CDR3 DNA sequence: TGTGCCAGCAGCTTAGGGGATATACTCAATCAGCCCCAGCATTTT. This codes for CASSLGDILNQPQHF. This chain joins TRBV7-9 and TRBJ1-5; unclear D gene. Germline-derived CDR1 and CDR2 are SEHNR and FQNEAQ (reference sequence). V dropped 1 base and J dropped 3 bases, with 10 bases sitting between them. The CDR3 has 15 amino acids.